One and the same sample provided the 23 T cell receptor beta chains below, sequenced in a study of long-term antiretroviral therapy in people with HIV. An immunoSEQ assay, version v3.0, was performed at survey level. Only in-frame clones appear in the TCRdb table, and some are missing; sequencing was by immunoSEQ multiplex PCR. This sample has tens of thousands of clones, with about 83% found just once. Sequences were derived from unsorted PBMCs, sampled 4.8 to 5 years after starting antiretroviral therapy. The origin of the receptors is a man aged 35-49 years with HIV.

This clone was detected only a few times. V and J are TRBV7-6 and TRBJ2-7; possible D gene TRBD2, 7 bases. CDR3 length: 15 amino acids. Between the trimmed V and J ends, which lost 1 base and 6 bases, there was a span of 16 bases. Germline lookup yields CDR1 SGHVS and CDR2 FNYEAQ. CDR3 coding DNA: TGTGCCAGCAGCTTAGGGACGGGGGGCAGGCCCGAGCAGTACTTC. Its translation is CASSLGTGGRPEQYF.

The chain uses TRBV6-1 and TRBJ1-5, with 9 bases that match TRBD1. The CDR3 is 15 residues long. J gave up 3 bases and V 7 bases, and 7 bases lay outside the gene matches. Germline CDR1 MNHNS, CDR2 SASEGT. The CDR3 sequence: CASNPGQGYNQPQHF. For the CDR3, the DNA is TGTGCCAGCAACCCGGGACAGGGTTACAATCAGCCCCAGCATTTT.

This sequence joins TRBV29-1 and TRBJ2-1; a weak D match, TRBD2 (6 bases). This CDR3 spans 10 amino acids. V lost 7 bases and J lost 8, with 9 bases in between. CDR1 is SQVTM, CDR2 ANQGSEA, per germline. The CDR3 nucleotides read TGCAGCGGTGGAGGGGATGAGCAGTTCTTC. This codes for CSGGGDEQFF.

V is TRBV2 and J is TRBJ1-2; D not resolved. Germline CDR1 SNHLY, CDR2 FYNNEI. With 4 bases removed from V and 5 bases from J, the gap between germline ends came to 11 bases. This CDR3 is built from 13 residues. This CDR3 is CASSVPSGYGYTF. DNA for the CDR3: TGTGCCAGCAGTGTCCCATCTGGGTATGGCTACACCTTC. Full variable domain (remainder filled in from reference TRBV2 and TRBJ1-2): EPEVTQTPSHQVTQMGQEVILRCVPISNHLYFYWYRQILGQKVEFLVSFYNNEISEKSEIFDDQFSVERPDGSNFTLKIRSTKLEDSAMYFCASSVPSGYGYTFGSGTRLTVV.

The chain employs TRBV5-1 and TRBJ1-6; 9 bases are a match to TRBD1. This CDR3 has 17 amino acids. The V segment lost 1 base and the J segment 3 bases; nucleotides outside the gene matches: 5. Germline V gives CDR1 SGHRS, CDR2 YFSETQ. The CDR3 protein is CASSLRGDRDYNSPLHF. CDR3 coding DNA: TGCGCCAGCAGCTTGCGAGGGGACAGGGACTATAATTCACCCCTCCACTTT.

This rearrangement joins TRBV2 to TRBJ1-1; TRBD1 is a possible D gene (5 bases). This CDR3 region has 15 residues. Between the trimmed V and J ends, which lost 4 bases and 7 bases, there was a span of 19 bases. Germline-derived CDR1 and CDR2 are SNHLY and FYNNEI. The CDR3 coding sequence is TGTGCCAGCAGTGTTACGGGATCCCGGGACGGTGAAGCTTTCTTT. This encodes CASSVTGSRDGEAFF.

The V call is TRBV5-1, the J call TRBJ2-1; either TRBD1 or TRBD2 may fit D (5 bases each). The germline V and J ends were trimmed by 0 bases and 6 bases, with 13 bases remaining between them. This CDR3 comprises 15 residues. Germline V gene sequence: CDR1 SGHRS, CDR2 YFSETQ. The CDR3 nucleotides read TGCGCCAGCAGCTTGGAGGGGCGCGGGTCCAATGAGCAGTTCTTC. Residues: CASSLEGRGSNEQFF.

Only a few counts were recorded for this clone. The CDR3 region has the DNA TGTGCCAGCAGTGAACTCGTGGGGTTGAACTATGGCTACACCTTC. Its protein product is CASSELVGLNYGYTF. This chain links TRBV6-1 with TRBJ1-2; D uncertain. The CDR3 is 15 residues long. The germline CDR1 and CDR2 sequences are MNHNS and SASEGT. V was pared by 2 bases and J by 2 bases, with 12 bases between.

CDR3 protein: CASSPGQYGETQYF. In nucleotides, the CDR3 is TGTGCCAGCAGCCCAGGCCAATATGGAGAGACCCAGTACTTC. This rearrangement joins TRBV7-9 to TRBJ2-5, with D unclear. This CDR3 has 14 amino acids. The V gene lost 5 bases and the J gene lost 4 bases, with 14 bases spanning the gap. In germline, CDR1 is SEHNR, CDR2 FQNEAQ (reference sequence).

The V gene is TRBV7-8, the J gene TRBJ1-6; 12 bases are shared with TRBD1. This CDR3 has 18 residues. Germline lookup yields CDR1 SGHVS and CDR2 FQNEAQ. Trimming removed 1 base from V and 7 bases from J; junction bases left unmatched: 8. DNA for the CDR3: TGTGCCAGCAGCTTAGACGCGGGACAGGGGGCGCAAAATTCACCCCTCCACTTT. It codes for CASSLDAGQGAQNSPLHF.

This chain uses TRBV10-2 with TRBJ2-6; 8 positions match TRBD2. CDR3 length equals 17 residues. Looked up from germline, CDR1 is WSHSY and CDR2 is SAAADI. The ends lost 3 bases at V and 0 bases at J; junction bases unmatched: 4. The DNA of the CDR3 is TGCGCCAGCAGTGAAGGCGGGGGGATCTCTGGGGCCAACGTCCTGACTTTC. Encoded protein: CASSEGGGISGANVLTF.

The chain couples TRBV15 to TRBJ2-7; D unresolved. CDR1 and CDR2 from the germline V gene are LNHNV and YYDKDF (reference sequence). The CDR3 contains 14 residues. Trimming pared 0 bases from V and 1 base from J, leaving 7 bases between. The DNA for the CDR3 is TGTGCCACCAGCAGAGATCGCGTTTCCTACGAGCAGTACTTC. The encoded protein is CATSRDRVSYEQYF.

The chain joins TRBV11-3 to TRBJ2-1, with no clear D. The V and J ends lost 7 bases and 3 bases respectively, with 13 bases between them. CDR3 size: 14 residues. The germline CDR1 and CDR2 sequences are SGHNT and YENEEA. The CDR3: CASTPSRIYNEQFF. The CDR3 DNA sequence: TGTGCCAGCACCCCTTCCAGGATCTACAATGAGCAGTTCTTC.

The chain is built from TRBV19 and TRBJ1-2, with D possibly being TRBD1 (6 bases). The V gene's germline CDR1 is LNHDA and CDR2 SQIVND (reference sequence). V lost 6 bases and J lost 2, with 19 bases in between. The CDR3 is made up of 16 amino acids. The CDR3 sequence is CASRDRTQRGNYGYTF. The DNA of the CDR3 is TGTGCCAGTAGAGACAGGACCCAGCGGGGAAACTATGGCTACACCTTC.

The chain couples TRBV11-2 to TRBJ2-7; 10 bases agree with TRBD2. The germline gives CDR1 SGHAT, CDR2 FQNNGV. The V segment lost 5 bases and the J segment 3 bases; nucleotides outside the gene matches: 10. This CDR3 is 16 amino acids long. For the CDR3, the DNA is TGTGCCAGCAGCCTCCCCCCCTGGACTAGCGGCTACGAGCAGTACTTC. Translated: CASSLPPWTSGYEQYF.

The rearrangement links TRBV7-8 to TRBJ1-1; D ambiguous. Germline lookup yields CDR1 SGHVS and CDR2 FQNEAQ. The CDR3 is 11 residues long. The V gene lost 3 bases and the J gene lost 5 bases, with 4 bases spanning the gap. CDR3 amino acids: CASSLGTEAFF. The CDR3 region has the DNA TGTGCCAGCAGCTTGGGAACTGAAGCTTTCTTT.

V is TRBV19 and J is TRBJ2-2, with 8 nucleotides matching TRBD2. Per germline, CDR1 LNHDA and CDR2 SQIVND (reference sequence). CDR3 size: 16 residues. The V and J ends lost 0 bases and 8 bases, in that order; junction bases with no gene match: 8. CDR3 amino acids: CASSIDFLAGGGELFF. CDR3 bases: TGTGCCAGTAGTATAGACTTCCTAGCGGGTGGAGGGGAGCTGTTTTTT. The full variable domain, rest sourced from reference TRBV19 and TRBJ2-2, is DGGITQSPKYLFRKEGQNVTLSCEQNLNHDAMYWYRQDPGQGLRLIYYSQIVNDFQKGDIAEGYSVSREKKESFPLTVTSAQKNPTAFYLCASSIDFLAGGGELFFGEGSRLTVL.

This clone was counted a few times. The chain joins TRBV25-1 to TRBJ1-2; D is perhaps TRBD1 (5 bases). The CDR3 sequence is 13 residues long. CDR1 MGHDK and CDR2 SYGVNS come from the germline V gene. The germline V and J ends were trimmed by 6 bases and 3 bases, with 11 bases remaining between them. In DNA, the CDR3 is TGTGCCAGCAGGTCGGGGCTTGACTATGGCTACACCTTC. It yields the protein CASRSGLDYGYTF.

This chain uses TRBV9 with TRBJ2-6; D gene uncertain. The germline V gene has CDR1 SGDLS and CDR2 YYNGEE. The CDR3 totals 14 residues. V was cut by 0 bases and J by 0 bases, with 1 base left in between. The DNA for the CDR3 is TGTGCCAGCAGCGTAGACTCTGGGGCCAACGTCCTGACTTTC. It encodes CASSVDSGANVLTF.

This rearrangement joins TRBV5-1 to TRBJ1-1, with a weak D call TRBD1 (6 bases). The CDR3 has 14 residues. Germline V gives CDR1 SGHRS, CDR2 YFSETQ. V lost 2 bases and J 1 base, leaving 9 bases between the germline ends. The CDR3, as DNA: TGCGCCAGCAGCTTTTTGACAGGGAACACTGAAGCTTTCTTT. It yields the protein CASSFLTGNTEAFF. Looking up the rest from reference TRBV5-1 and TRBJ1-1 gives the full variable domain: KAGVTQTPRYLIKTRGQQVTLSCSPISGHRSVSWYQQTPGQGLQFLFEYFSETQRNKGNFPGRFSGRQFSNSRSEMNVSTLELGDSALYLCASSFLTGNTEAFFGQGTRLTVV.

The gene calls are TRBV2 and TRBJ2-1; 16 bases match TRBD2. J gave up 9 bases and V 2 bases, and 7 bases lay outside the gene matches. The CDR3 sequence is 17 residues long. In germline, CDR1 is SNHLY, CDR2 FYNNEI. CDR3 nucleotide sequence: TGTGCCAGCAGTGAAATCGGGACTAGCGGGGGGGCAGGTGAGCAGTTCTTC. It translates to CASSEIGTSGGAGEQFF.

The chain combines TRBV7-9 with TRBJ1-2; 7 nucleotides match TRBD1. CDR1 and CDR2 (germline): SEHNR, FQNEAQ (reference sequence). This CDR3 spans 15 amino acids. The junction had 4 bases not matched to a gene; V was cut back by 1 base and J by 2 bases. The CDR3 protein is CASSLESGQNYGYTF. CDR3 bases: TGTGCCAGCAGCTTAGAATCGGGACAGAACTATGGCTACACCTTC.

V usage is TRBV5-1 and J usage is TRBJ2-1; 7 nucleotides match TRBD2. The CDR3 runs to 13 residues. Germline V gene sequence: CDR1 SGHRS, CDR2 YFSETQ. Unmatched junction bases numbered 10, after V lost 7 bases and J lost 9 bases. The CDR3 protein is CASSRSGGGEQFF. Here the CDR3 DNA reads TGCGCCAGCTCGCGTTCGGGGGGTGGTGAGCAGTTCTTC.